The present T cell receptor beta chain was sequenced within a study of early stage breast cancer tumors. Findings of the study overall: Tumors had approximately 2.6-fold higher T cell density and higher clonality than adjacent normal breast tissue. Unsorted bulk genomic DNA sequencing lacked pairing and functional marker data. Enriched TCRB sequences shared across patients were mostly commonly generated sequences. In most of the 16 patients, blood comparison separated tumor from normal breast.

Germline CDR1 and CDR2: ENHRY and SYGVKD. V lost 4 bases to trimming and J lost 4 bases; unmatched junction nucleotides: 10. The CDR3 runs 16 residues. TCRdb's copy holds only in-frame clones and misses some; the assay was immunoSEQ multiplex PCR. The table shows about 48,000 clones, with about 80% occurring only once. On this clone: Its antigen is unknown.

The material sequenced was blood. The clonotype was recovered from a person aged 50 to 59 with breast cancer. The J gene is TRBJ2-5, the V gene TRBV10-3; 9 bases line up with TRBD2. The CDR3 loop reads CAISAFIAGDGETQYF. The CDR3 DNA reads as TGTGCCATCAGTGCGTTTATAGCGGGAGATGGAGAGACCCAGTACTTC.